What follows are 28 T cell receptor beta chains derived from one specimen sequenced in a study of PD-L1 blockade in urothelial cancer. Profiling relied on immunoSEQ multiplex PCR, and the TCRdb table lists in-frame clones only, not all of them. The sample records 50,000 to 60,000 clones, roughly 84% being singletons. This material consisted of PBMCs, taken around atezolizumab (anti-PD-L1) treatment. Receptors originate from a man aged 45 to 65 with urothelial cancer.

V gene TRBV5-4 combines with J gene TRBJ2-5; 13 nucleotides match TRBD2. Per germline, CDR1 SGHNT and CDR2 YYREEE (reference sequence). With 4 bases clipped from V and 3 bases from J, the junction kept 3 bases outside the gene matches. This CDR3 region has 15 residues. In nucleotides, the CDR3 is TGTGCCAGCAGCCCGGGACTAGCGGGAAAAGAGACCCAGTACTTC. It specifies CASSPGLAGKETQYF.

The chain carries TRBV6-1 and TRBJ1-1, with D uncertain. The germline CDR1 and CDR2 sequences are MNHNS and SASEGT. The CDR3 totals 12 residues. Trimming took 10 bases from V and 1 from J, leaving 10 bases between them. The CDR3 spells CATSRRNTEAFF. The CDR3 region has the DNA TGTGCCACCTCTAGGAGGAACACTGAAGCTTTCTTT.

The chain joins TRBV28 to TRBJ1-2, with a possible D match to TRBD1 (6 bases). The length of the CDR3 is 14 residues. CDR1 and CDR2 from the germline V gene are MDHEN and SYDVKM. The germline V and J ends were trimmed by 3 bases and 7 bases, with 15 bases remaining between them. Written as DNA, the CDR3 is TGTGCCAGCAGTTTGGCAGGGGAGTCCGGTGGCTACACCTTC. Protein product: CASSLAGESGGYTF.

The sample holds one count of this clone. V gene TRBV28 combines with J gene TRBJ2-5; D gene unclear. Germline assignment: CDR1 MDHEN and CDR2 SYDVKM. V was shortened by 6 bases and J by 5 bases, with 13 bases between the two germline ends. The CDR3 covers 13 residues. The CDR3 sequence: CASSLPPLETQYF. The DNA for the CDR3 is TGTGCCAGCAGCCTCCCTCCTTTGGAGACCCAGTACTTC.

The table lists this clone with a count of one. V is TRBV5-1 and J is TRBJ2-5, with 10 bases that match TRBD1. Germline CDR1 is SGHRS and CDR2 is YFSETQ. The ends lost 4 bases at V and 4 bases at J; junction bases unmatched: 7. The CDR3 spans 15 residues. The CDR3 nucleotides read TGCGCCAGCAGCGTCGGGACAGGGGCCCCAGAGACCCAGTACTTC. Its translation: CASSVGTGAPETQYF.

This clone was found a few times. The chain employs TRBV28 and TRBJ1-6; tentative D call: TRBD1 (5 bases). The germline gives CDR1 MDHEN, CDR2 SYDVKM. The V end was cut by 6 bases, the J end by 6 bases, with 6 bases between. The CDR3 runs 12 residues. The chain's CDR3 is CASRQVNSPLHF. CDR3 nucleotide sequence: TGTGCCAGCAGACAGGTTAATTCACCCCTCCACTTT. Together with reference TRBV28 and TRBJ1-6, the CDR3 gives the full variable domain: DVKVTQSSRYLVKRTGEKVFLECVQDMDHENMFWYRQDPGLGLRLIYFSYDVKMKEKGDIPEGYSVSREKKERFSLILESASTNQTSMYLCASRQVNSPLHFGNGTRLTVT.

The V and J genes are TRBV27 and TRBJ1-2; 7 bases are shared with TRBD1. Unmatched junction bases numbered 4, after V lost 6 bases and J lost 0 bases. The CDR3 length is 14 residues. Per the germline V gene, CDR1 is MNHEY and CDR2 is SMNVEV (reference sequence). CDR3 DNA: TGTGCCAGCAGGGGGGACAGTGCTAACTATGGCTACACCTTC. Protein: CASRGDSANYGYTF.

The genes are TRBV6-5 and TRBJ1-5; D is uncertain. Trimming pared 0 bases from V and 6 bases from J, leaving 9 bases between. This CDR3 comprises 14 residues. Germline V CDR1 and CDR2: MNHEY, SVGAGI. For the CDR3, the DNA is TGTGCCAGCAGTTACTCGGGAGGTGGTCAGCCCCAGCATTTT. Protein sequence: CASSYSGGGQPQHF.

The V and J genes are TRBV5-6 and TRBJ2-7; D may be TRBD2 (6 bases). CDR3 length: 13 residues. Trimming removed 4 bases at V and 3 bases at J, with 11 bases between. Germline V gene sequence: CDR1 SGHDT, CDR2 YYEEEE. CDR3 coding DNA: TGTGCCAGCAGCCTCCGGGGACTCTACGAGCAGTACTTC. This encodes CASSLRGLYEQYF. Complete variable domain (other parts from reference TRBV5-6 and TRBJ2-7): DAGVTQSPTHLIKTRGQQVTLRCSPKSGHDTVSWYQQALGQGPQFIFQYYEEEERQRGNFPDRFSGHQFPNYSSELNVNALLLGDSALYLCASSLRGLYEQYFGPGTRLTVT.

Only a few counts were recorded for this clone. J is TRBJ2-7 and V is TRBV7-9, with D possibly TRBD1 on 5 matching bases. Trimming removed 4 bases at V and 7 bases at J, with 17 bases between. The CDR3 has 14 residues. CDR1 is SEHNR and CDR2 is FQNEAQ in the germline V gene (reference sequence). The CDR3 spells CASSSGRSPTEQYF. CDR3 nucleotides: TGTGCCAGCAGCTCAGGGCGGTCTCCTACGGAGCAGTACTTC.

The V gene is TRBV27, the J gene TRBJ1-2; possible D gene TRBD1, 6 bases. This CDR3 has 14 residues. V was clipped by 6 bases and J by 7 bases, with 18 bases between them. Germline V gene sequence: CDR1 MNHEY, CDR2 SMNVEV (reference sequence). The CDR3 sequence is CASSTGKGLAGYTF. The CDR3 region has the DNA TGTGCCAGCAGCACAGGGAAGGGGTTGGCTGGCTACACCTTC.

Of note for this clone: An end of the junction does not agree with germline; a read error may underlie this. The chain joins TRBV7-9 to TRBJ2-1; weak D call: TRBD2 (5 bases). Germline V gives CDR1 SEHNR, CDR2 FQNEAQ (reference sequence). The CDR3 length is 16 residues. In DNA, the CDR3 is TGTGCCAGCAGCTTCCAGCGGAATCTCCTCTACGATGAGCAGTTCTTC. Residues: CASSFQRNLLYDEQFF.

This chain uses TRBV27 with TRBJ2-3, with 10 nucleotides matching TRBD2. CDR3 length equals 18 residues. Per the germline V gene, CDR1 is MNHEY and CDR2 is SMNVEV (reference sequence). The V segment lost 3 bases and the J segment 2 bases; nucleotides outside the gene matches: 11. CDR3 amino acids: CASSFRSSGSLHTDTQYF. In DNA, the CDR3 is TGTGCCAGCAGTTTTAGGTCTAGCGGGAGTTTACACACAGATACGCAGTATTTT.

This clone was seen a single time. The chain employs TRBV4-1 and TRBJ1-1; D gene unclear. Germline V gene data show CDR1 as MGHRA and CDR2 as YSYEKL. Trimming took 0 bases from V and 3 from J, leaving 20 bases between them. The CDR3 loop spans 18 amino acids. The DNA of the CDR3 is TGCGCCAGCAGCCAAGATAGGTCAGGCACCTCGTCGGACACTGAAGCTTTCTTT. Translation gives CASSQDRSGTSSDTEAFF.

This chain connects TRBV9 to TRBJ2-1, with 15 bases identical to TRBD2. Germline values: CDR1 SGDLS, CDR2 YYNGEE. The CDR3 has 16 amino acids. Trimming at V came to 3 bases and at J to 7 bases, leaving 5 bases not matched to a gene. The chain's CDR3 is CASSAGLAGGYNEQFF. As DNA, the CDR3 is TGTGCCAGCAGCGCAGGACTAGCGGGAGGGTATAATGAGCAGTTCTTC.

This clone was seen more than once but under ten times. The chain has TRBV5-5 and TRBJ1-1; 7 nucleotides line up with TRBD1. The junction had 13 bases not matched to a gene; V was cut back by 5 bases and J by 0 bases. The CDR3 extends over 17 amino acids. Germline assignment: CDR1 SGHKS and CDR2 YYEKEE (reference sequence). The CDR3 DNA is TGTGCCAGCAGGCCGACAGGGCCCAGAGGGATGAACACTGAAGCTTTCTTT. It specifies CASRPTGPRGMNTEAFF.

This clone was seen only once. The chain combines TRBV27 with TRBJ2-5, with D uncertain. The V and J ends lost 6 bases and 4 bases respectively, with 9 bases between them. Germline lookup yields CDR1 MNHEY and CDR2 SMNVEV (reference sequence). The CDR3 is 12 residues long. CDR3 residues: CASRASGETQYF. CDR3 nucleotides: TGTGCCAGCAGGGCGTCGGGAGAGACCCAGTACTTC.

The gene calls are TRBV15 and TRBJ2-1; D might be TRBD2 (6 bases). The length of the CDR3 is 14 residues. Germline V gene lookup returns CDR1 LNHNV and CDR2 YYDKDF (reference sequence). V was cut by 3 bases and J by 13 bases, with 19 bases left in between. As DNA, the CDR3 is TGTGCCACCAGCAGTCAAACTGGGGGAGGCCCCCAGTTCTTC. Translating gives CATSSQTGGGPQFF.

The chain combines TRBV6-4 with TRBJ2-1; TRBD2 aligns across 9 bases. Germline loops: CDR1 MRHNA, CDR2 SNTAGT. The CDR3 runs to 13 residues. V shed 4 bases, J shed 10 bases, and the junction held 5 bases outside the gene matches. The CDR3 DNA reads TGTGCCAGCAGTGCCCCAGGGACTAGCGAGCAGTTCTTC. This encodes CASSAPGTSEQFF.

The V call is TRBV28, the J call TRBJ2-7; 9 bases line up with TRBD1. The CDR3 covers 13 residues. CDR1 and CDR2 from the germline V gene are MDHEN and SYDVKM. Trimming cost V 7 bases and J 2 bases; bases outside gene matches: 3. CDR3 sequence reads: CASMGDRAYEQYF. CDR3 in DNA: TGTGCCAGCATGGGGGACAGGGCCTACGAGCAGTACTTC. Full variable domain (rest looked up from reference TRBV28 and TRBJ2-7): DVKVTQSSRYLVKRTGEKVFLECVQDMDHENMFWYRQDPGLGLRLIYFSYDVKMKEKGDIPEGYSVSREKKERFSLILESASTNQTSMYLCASMGDRAYEQYFGPGTRLTVT.

The genes are TRBV5-4 and TRBJ1-4; possible D gene TRBD1, 6 bases. CDR3 length: 16 residues. Looked up from germline, CDR1 is SGHNT and CDR2 is YYREEE (reference sequence). Between the trimmed V and J ends, which lost 4 bases and 2 bases, there was a span of 15 bases. CDR3 sequence reads: CASSKQGSVTNEKLFF. The CDR3, as DNA: TGTGCCAGCAGCAAACAGGGTTCGGTCACTAATGAAAAACTGTTTTTT.

The chain links TRBV6-6 to TRBJ1-2; maybe TRBD1 (5 bases). V lost 6 bases and J 4 bases, leaving 12 bases between the germline ends. CDR1 is MNHNY, CDR2 SVGAGI, per germline (reference sequence). This CDR3 comprises 13 residues. CDR3 residues: CASSEQERYGYTF. The CDR3 DNA reads as TGTGCCAGCAGCGAACAGGAGCGCTATGGCTACACCTTC.

This clone was observed a few times. V gene TRBV6-1 combines with J gene TRBJ2-5; D is perhaps TRBD2 (7 bases). Trimming removed 4 bases from V and 5 bases from J, with 14 bases in between. The CDR3 extends over 14 amino acids. Germline lookup yields CDR1 MNHNS and CDR2 SASEGT. CDR3 in DNA: TGTGCCAGCAGTGCGTCCAGGGGAGGGGAGACCCAGTACTTC. Its protein is CASSASRGGETQYF.

The chain carries TRBV15 and TRBJ1-2, with TRBD1 matching over 12 bases. Germline CDR1 reads LNHNV; CDR2 reads YYDKDF (reference sequence). J was trimmed by 7 bases and V by 3 bases; bases with no gene match: 9. CDR3 length: 16 amino acids. The CDR3 here is CATSRAGTGGISGYTF. The CDR3 nucleotides are TGTGCCACCAGCAGGGCCGGGACAGGGGGCATTTCTGGCTACACCTTC. Looking up the rest from reference TRBV15 and TRBJ1-2 gives the full variable domain: DAMVIQNPRYQVTQFGKPVTLSCSQTLNHNVMYWYQQKSSQAPKLLFHYYDKDFNNEADTPDNFQSRRPNTSFCFLDIRSPGLGDTAMYLCATSRAGTGGISGYTFGSGTRLTVV.

This clone has a single count. The chain has TRBV27 and TRBJ1-4; perhaps TRBD1 as D (5 bases). Per germline, CDR1 MNHEY and CDR2 SMNVEV (reference sequence). V gave up 6 bases and J gave up 0 bases, with 8 bases separating them. This CDR3 contains 14 residues. CDR3 in DNA: TGTGCCAGCAGGGGGCGCACAACTAATGAAAAACTGTTTTTT. Amino acids: CASRGRTTNEKLFF.

The gene calls are TRBV4-1 and TRBJ2-5, with 7 bases that match TRBD2. The CDR3 covers 15 residues. Unmatched junction bases numbered 7, after V lost 4 bases and J lost 2 bases. Germline V lookup: CDR1 MGHRA, CDR2 YSYEKL. The CDR3 DNA is TGCGCCAGCAGCCCCCTATGGGGGGGGCAAGAGACCCAGTACTTC. Encoded protein: CASSPLWGGQETQYF.

J is TRBJ2-7 and V is TRBV6-1; D not certain. Between the trimmed V and J ends, which lost 2 bases and 0 bases, there was a span of 11 bases. The CDR3 has 15 residues. Per germline, CDR1 MNHNS and CDR2 SASEGT. The CDR3 protein is CASSELYSSSYEQYF. CDR3 sequence (DNA): TGTGCCAGCAGTGAATTGTACAGCAGCTCCTACGAGCAGTACTTC.

The gene calls are TRBV5-5 and TRBJ2-3, with 10 positions matching TRBD2. The germline gives CDR1 SGHKS, CDR2 YYEKEE (reference sequence). The J segment lost 5 bases and the V segment lost 2 bases, leaving 5 bases of the junction unmatched. This CDR3 has 15 residues. CDR3 loop: CASSFLAGVQDTQYF. The CDR3 nucleotides are TGTGCCAGCAGCTTCCTAGCGGGAGTGCAAGATACGCAGTATTTT.